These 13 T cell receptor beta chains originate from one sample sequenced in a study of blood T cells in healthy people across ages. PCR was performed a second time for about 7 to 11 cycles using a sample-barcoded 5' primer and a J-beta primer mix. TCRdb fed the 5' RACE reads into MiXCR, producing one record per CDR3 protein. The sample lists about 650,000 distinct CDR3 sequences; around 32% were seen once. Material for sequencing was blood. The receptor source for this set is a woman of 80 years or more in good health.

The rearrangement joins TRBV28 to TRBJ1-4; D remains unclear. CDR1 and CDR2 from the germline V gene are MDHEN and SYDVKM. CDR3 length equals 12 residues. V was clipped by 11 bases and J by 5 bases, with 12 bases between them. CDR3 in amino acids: CAGGSINEKLFF. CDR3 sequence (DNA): TGTGCCGGCGGCAGTATAAATGAAAAACTGTTTTTT.

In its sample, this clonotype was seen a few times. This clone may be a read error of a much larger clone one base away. The CDR3 is CASSRYNEQYF. The CDR3 DNA is TGTGCCAGCAGTAGGTACAATGAGCAGTACTTC. The chain combines TRBV5-6 with TRBJ2-5; D is undetermined. Trimming removed 5 bases from V and 11 bases from J, with 13 bases in between. CDR3 length equals 11 residues. The germline V gene has CDR1 SGHDT and CDR2 YYEEEE.

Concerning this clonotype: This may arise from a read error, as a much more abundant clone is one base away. The CDR3: CASSSPTGIGETQFF. CDR3 in DNA: TGTGCCAGCAGTTCCCCAACAGGGATAGGGGAGACCCAGTTCTTC. The chain is built from TRBV28 and TRBJ2-1; a weak D match, TRBD1 (6 bases). V was shortened by 4 bases and J by 13 bases, with 23 bases between the two germline ends. Per germline, CDR1 MDHEN and CDR2 SYDVKM. This CDR3 has 15 residues. Full variable domain (rest looked up from reference TRBV28 and TRBJ2-1): DVKVTQSSRYLVKRTGEKVFLECVQDMDHENMFWYRQDPGLGLRLIYFSYDVKMKEKGDIPEGYSVSREKKERFSLILESASTNQTSMYLCASSSPTGIGETQFFGPGTRLTVL.

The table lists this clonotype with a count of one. CDR3 coding DNA: TGCAGTGCTCCCCGGACTAGCGGGGGGAGCACAGATACGCAGTATTTT. Protein sequence: CSAPRTSGGSTDTQYF. The J gene is TRBJ2-3, the V gene TRBV20-1; TRBD2 aligns across 14 bases. V shed 5 bases, J shed 0 bases, and the junction held 4 bases outside the gene matches. Germline values: CDR1 DFQATT, CDR2 SNEGSKA (reference sequence). The CDR3 consists of 16 residues.

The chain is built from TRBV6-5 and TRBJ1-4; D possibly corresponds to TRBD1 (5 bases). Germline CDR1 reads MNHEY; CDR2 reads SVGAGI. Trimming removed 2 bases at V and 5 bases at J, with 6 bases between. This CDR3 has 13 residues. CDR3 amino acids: CASSYGGNEKLFF. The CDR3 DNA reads TGTGCCAGCAGTTACGGGGGGAATGAAAAACTGTTTTTT.

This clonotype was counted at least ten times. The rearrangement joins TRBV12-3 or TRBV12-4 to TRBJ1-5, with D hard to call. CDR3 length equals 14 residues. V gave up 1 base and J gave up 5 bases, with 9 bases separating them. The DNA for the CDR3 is TGTGCCAGCAGTTTAGGAACACCAGATCAGCCCCAGCATTTT. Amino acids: CASSLGTPDQPQHF.

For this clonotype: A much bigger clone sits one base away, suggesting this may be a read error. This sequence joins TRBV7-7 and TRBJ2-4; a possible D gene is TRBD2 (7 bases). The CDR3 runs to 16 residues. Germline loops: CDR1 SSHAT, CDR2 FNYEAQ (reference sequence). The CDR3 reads CASSLGGGPKLNEQYF. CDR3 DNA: TGTGCTAGCAGCTTAGGGGGGGGGCCTAAATTGAATGAGCAGTACTTC.

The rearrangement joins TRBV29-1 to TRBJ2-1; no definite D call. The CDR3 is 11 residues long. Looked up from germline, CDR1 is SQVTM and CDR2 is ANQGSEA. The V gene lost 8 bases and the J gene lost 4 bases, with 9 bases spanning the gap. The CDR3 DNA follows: TGCAGCCAGAAGGGTTACAATGAGCAGTTCTTC. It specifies CSQKGYNEQFF.

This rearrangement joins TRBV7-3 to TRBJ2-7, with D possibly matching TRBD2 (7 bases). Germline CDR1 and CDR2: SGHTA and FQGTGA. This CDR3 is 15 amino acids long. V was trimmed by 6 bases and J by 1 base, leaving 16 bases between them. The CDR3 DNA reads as TGTGCCAGCAGTCAAGGGGGGGCGAGTTCCTACGAGCAGTACTTC. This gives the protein CASSQGGASSYEQYF.

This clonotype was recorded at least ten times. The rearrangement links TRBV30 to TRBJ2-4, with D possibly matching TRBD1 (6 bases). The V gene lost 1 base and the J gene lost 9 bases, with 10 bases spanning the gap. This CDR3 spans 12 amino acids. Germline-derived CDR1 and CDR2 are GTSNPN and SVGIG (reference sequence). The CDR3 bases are TGTGCCTGGAGTGGGGGGCTGGGCATTCAGTACTTC. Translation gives CAWSGGLGIQYF.

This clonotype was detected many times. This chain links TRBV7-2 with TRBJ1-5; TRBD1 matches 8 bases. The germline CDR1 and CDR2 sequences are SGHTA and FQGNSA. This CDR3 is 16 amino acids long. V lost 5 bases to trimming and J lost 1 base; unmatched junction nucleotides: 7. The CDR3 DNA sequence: TGTGCCAGCAGCACAGGACAGGGTAGAAGCAATCAGCCCCAGCATTTT. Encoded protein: CASSTGQGRSNQPQHF.

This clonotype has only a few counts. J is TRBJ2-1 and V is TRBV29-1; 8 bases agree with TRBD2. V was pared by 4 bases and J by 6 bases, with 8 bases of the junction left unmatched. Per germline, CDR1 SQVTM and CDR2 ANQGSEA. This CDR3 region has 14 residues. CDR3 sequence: CSVAPSGSPNEQFF. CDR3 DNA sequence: TGCAGCGTTGCCCCCAGCGGGAGCCCCAATGAGCAGTTCTTC.

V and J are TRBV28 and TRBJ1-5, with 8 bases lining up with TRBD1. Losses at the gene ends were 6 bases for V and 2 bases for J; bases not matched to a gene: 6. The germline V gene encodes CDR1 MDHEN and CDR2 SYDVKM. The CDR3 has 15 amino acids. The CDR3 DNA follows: TGTGCCAGCAGGGGGACAGGACGAGGCAATCAGCCCCAGCATTTT. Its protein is CASRGTGRGNQPQHF.